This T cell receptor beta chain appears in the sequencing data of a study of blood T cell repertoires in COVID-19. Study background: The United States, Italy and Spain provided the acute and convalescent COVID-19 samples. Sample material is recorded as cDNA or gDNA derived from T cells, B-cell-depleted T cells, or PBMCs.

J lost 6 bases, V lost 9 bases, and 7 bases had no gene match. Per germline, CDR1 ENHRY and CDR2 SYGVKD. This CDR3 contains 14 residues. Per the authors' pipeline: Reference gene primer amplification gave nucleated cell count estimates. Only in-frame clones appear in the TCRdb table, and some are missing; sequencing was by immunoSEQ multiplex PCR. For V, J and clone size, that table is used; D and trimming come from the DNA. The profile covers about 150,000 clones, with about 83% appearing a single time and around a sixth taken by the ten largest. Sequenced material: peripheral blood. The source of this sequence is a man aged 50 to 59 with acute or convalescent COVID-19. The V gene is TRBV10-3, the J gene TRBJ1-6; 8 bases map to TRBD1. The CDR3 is CAIGTGMGNSPLHF. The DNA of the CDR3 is TGTGCCATAGGGACAGGTATGGGTAATTCACCCCTCCACTTT.